Following are 29 T cell receptor beta chains from one sample sequenced in a study of cytomegalovirus exposure and HLA in healthy donors. Primers for the PCR totalled 60 Vbeta and 13 Jbeta. TCRdb keeps only in-frame clones here, not all; method: immunoSEQ multiplex PCR. The table shows about 200,000 clones, with more than 65% occurring only once. The sample taken for sequencing was PBMCs. The receptors stem from a young man in good health and CMV-seronegative.

The J gene is TRBJ1-1, the V gene TRBV30, with D uncertain. Germline V gene sequence: CDR1 GTSNPN, CDR2 SVGIG (reference sequence). CDR3 length: 13 amino acids. V was shortened by 8 bases and J by 1 base, with 14 bases between the two germline ends. The CDR3 sequence is CAGEVRWNTEAFF. CDR3 sequence (DNA): TGTGCCGGGGAGGTGAGGTGGAACACTGAAGCTTTCTTT.

The chain is built from TRBV11-2 and TRBJ2-5; D may be TRBD2 (6 bases). Germline CDR1 SGHAT, CDR2 FQNNGV. Trimming stripped 1 base from V and 1 base from J, with 13 bases between. CDR3 length: 16 amino acids. The CDR3: CASSLVGLGGQETQYF. The CDR3, as DNA: TGTGCCAGCAGCTTAGTTGGCTTGGGAGGCCAAGAGACCCAGTACTTC.

The sample holds a few counts of this clone. The chain carries TRBV6-5 and TRBJ1-5; D remains unclear. The V gene's germline CDR1 is MNHEY and CDR2 SVGAGI. CDR3 size: 12 residues. The V and J ends lost 6 bases and 2 bases respectively, with 5 bases between them. CDR3 DNA: TGTGCCAGCAGGTCAGGCAATCAGCCCCAGCATTTT. It codes for CASRSGNQPQHF.

J is TRBJ1-1 and V is TRBV25-1; unclear D gene. The CDR3 contains 13 residues. From germline, CDR1 is MGHDK and CDR2 SYGVNS. Trimming cost V 1 base and J 6 bases, with 9 bases left between them. The CDR3 sequence is CASSESGSSEAFF. The CDR3 DNA reads TGTGCCAGCAGTGAATCGGGAAGCTCTGAAGCTTTCTTT.

The rearrangement uses TRBV9 and TRBJ2-3; TRBD2 matches 8 bases. This CDR3 has 15 residues. In germline, CDR1 is SGDLS, CDR2 YYNGEE. V trimming: 3 bases; J trimming: 2 bases; junction bases outside the gene matches: 5. For the CDR3, the DNA is TGTGCCAGCAGCGGGTTAGCGGGATACACAGATACGCAGTATTTT. Encoded protein: CASSGLAGYTDTQYF.

The V call is TRBV30, the J call TRBJ2-3; no definite D call. From germline, CDR1 is GTSNPN and CDR2 SVGIG (reference sequence). Trimming left V 4 bases short and J 6 bases short, with 5 bases between. This CDR3 is 10 amino acids long. The DNA for the CDR3 is TGTGCCTGGAAATCTGATACGCAGTATTTT. This encodes CAWKSDTQYF.

The chain has TRBV7-9 and TRBJ1-3, with TRBD1 as a possible D gene (6 bases). There are 16 residues in the CDR3. The germline V gene has CDR1 SEHNR and CDR2 FQNEAQ (reference sequence). V was clipped by 1 base and J by 0 bases, with 10 bases between them. The CDR3 spells CASSLDRVSSGNTIYF. CDR3 bases: TGTGCCAGCAGCTTAGACAGGGTGAGCTCTGGAAACACCATATATTTT.

CDR3 sequence reads: CASSRPGGALIAKNIQYF. CDR3 nucleotides: TGTGCCAGCTCCCGACCTGGGGGGGCCTTAATAGCCAAAAACATTCAGTACTTC. The chain has TRBV18 and TRBJ2-4; D possibly corresponds to TRBD2 (7 bases). Germline values: CDR1 KGHSH, CDR2 LQKENI. This CDR3 contains 18 residues. The germline V and J ends were trimmed by 6 bases and 0 bases, with 21 bases remaining between them.

This chain uses TRBV28 with TRBJ2-1; D ambiguous. From germline, CDR1 is MDHEN and CDR2 SYDVKM. The V end was cut by 10 bases, the J end by 4 bases, with 23 bases between. The CDR3 sequence is 16 residues long. The CDR3 DNA follows: TGTGCCACCCGAACTGTGGGCCGCCGAGAGTACAATGAGCAGTTCTTC. Translating gives CATRTVGRREYNEQFF.

V is TRBV28 and J is TRBJ2-7, with a weak D call TRBD2 (5 bases). The V gene's germline CDR1 is MDHEN and CDR2 SYDVKM. The CDR3 spans 15 residues. V dropped 2 bases and J dropped 0 bases, with 11 bases sitting between them. Here the CDR3 DNA reads TGTGCCAGCAGTTTAGGGGTCCGGGGCTCCTACGAGCAGTACTTC. Translation gives CASSLGVRGSYEQYF. Based on the CDR3 plus reference TRBV28 and TRBJ2-7, the full variable domain is DVKVTQSSRYLVKRTGEKVFLECVQDMDHENMFWYRQDPGLGLRLIYFSYDVKMKEKGDIPEGYSVSREKKERFSLILESASTNQTSMYLCASSLGVRGSYEQYFGPGTRLTVT.

This clone turned up a few times. The rearrangement uses TRBV6-4 and TRBJ1-5; the D is unclear. The CDR3 covers 15 residues. Germline V CDR1 and CDR2: MRHNA, SNTAGT. V was cut by 0 bases and J by 5 bases, with 11 bases left in between. The CDR3 DNA sequence: TGTGCCAGCAGTGACTCGAGGCAGTTCCATCAGCCCCAGCATTTT. This sequence encodes CASSDSRQFHQPQHF.

This chain connects TRBV29-1 to TRBJ2-1; the D gene is possibly TRBD2 (5 bases). The V gene's germline CDR1 is SQVTM and CDR2 ANQGSEA. Trimming removed 7 bases from V and 7 bases from J, with 14 bases in between. This CDR3 is built from 12 residues. The CDR3 here is CSGETQGNEQFF. The DNA for the CDR3 is TGCAGCGGGGAGACGCAAGGGAATGAGCAGTTCTTC.

This chain joins TRBV6-5 and TRBJ1-5, with TRBD1 as a possible D gene (6 bases). V lost 5 bases and J lost 0, with 8 bases in between. Looked up from germline, CDR1 is MNHEY and CDR2 is SVGAGI. This CDR3 has 14 amino acids. DNA of the CDR3: TGTGCCAGCAGTGGGACAAATAGCAATCAGCCCCAGCATTTT. The encoded protein is CASSGTNSNQPQHF.

This clone was recorded only once. The rearrangement links TRBV4-1 to TRBJ1-4, with TRBD1 matching over 9 bases. Trimming cost V 2 bases and J 7 bases; bases outside gene matches: 11. The germline CDR1 and CDR2 sequences are MGHRA and YSYEKL. CDR3 length: 17 residues. CDR3 coding DNA: TGCGCCAGCAGCCAATACTCACCGGGACAGGGTCGTGAAAAACTGTTTTTT. Its protein is CASSQYSPGQGREKLFF.

On this clone: The sample has other DNA sequences that encode this CDR3 too. This chain connects TRBV5-4 to TRBJ2-7; TRBD2 is a possible D gene (5 bases). Germline CDR1 SGHNT, CDR2 YYREEE (reference sequence). V was clipped by 0 bases and J by 5 bases, with 9 bases between them. The CDR3 consists of 13 residues. CDR3 protein: CASSLAGSDEQYF. The CDR3, as DNA: TGTGCCAGCAGCTTGGCCGGTAGCGACGAGCAGTACTTC.

The chain has TRBV2 and TRBJ1-5, with 7 bases that match TRBD1. Germline V lookup: CDR1 SNHLY, CDR2 FYNNEI. The length of the CDR3 is 14 residues. V was pared by 5 bases and J by 4 bases, with 5 bases of the junction left unmatched. CDR3 DNA sequence: TGTGCCAGCAGTCAGACAGGGAGAAATCAGCCCCAGCATTTT. Encoded protein: CASSQTGRNQPQHF.

V gene TRBV7-9 combines with J gene TRBJ2-1; 8 bases are a match to TRBD1. This CDR3 has 13 residues. Germline V gives CDR1 SEHNR, CDR2 FQNEAQ (reference sequence). J was trimmed by 8 bases and V by 3 bases; bases with no gene match: 3. The CDR3 nucleotides read TGTGCCAGCAGCTTCAGACAGGGGTATGAGCAGTTCTTC. Amino acid sequence: CASSFRQGYEQFF.

The chain uses TRBV13 and TRBJ2-7; TRBD1 agrees at 8 bases. CDR3 length: 15 residues. With 5 bases clipped from V and 6 bases from J, the junction kept 12 bases outside the gene matches. Germline loops: CDR1 PRHDT, CDR2 FYEKMQ (reference sequence). The CDR3 loop reads CASSKRDRSPFEQYF. CDR3 DNA: TGTGCCAGCAGCAAACGGGACAGGAGCCCCTTCGAGCAGTACTTC.

The rearrangement uses TRBV7-6 and TRBJ1-6; D is undetermined. CDR3 length: 16 amino acids. Trimming left V 1 base short and J 8 bases short, with 15 bases between. The germline CDR1 and CDR2 sequences are SGHVS and FNYEAQ. Written as DNA, the CDR3 is TGTGCCAGCAGCTTAGATATATCGGGTGTGGATTCACCCCTCCACTTT. Protein: CASSLDISGVDSPLHF.

The chain is built from TRBV5-4 and TRBJ2-3, with 7 positions matching TRBD1. Germline V lookup: CDR1 SGHNT, CDR2 YYREEE (reference sequence). Trimming at V came to 2 bases and at J to 3 bases, leaving 3 bases not matched to a gene. This CDR3 is 14 amino acids long. In DNA, the CDR3 is TGTGCCAGCAGCTTTCCACAGGGGACAGATACGCAGTATTTT. Protein product: CASSFPQGTDTQYF. The entire variable domain, with the rest obtained from reference TRBV5-4 and TRBJ2-3, is as follows: ETGVTQSPTHLIKTRGQQVTLRCSSQSGHNTVSWYQQALGQGPQFIFQYYREEENGRGNFPPRFSGLQFPNYSSELNVNALELDDSALYLCASSFPQGTDTQYFGPGTRLTVL.

This CDR3 reads CASSEYTAGNYGYTF. DNA for the CDR3: TGTGCCAGCAGTGAATATACGGCAGGGAACTATGGCTACACCTTC. This chain uses TRBV25-1 with TRBJ1-2; D possibly corresponds to TRBD1 (5 bases). The length of the CDR3 is 15 residues. Trimming removed 0 bases from V and 2 bases from J, with 10 bases in between. Germline V CDR1 and CDR2: MGHDK, SYGVNS.

The chain couples TRBV30 to TRBJ1-1; D gene uncertain. The CDR3 is made up of 13 amino acids. The V end lost 5 bases, the J end lost 2 bases, and 12 bases lay between the germline ends. Germline CDR1 is GTSNPN and CDR2 is SVGIG (reference sequence). CDR3: CAWGQGFNTEAFF. CDR3 sequence (DNA): TGTGCCTGGGGGCAAGGTTTTAACACTGAAGCTTTCTTT.

The chain links TRBV5-1 to TRBJ1-4; 8 nucleotides agree with TRBD1. The CDR3 runs 15 residues. Germline CDR1 is SGHRS and CDR2 is YFSETQ. V lost 4 bases to trimming and J lost 4 bases; unmatched junction nucleotides: 6. The CDR3 region has the DNA TGCGCCAGCAGCGTCGGGACAGGCCTTAATGAAAAACTGTTTTTT. Translated: CASSVGTGLNEKLFF.

The chain combines TRBV4-2 with TRBJ2-7, with TRBD2 matching 8 bases. The V and J ends lost 0 bases and 6 bases, in that order; junction bases with no gene match: 4. The CDR3 is 14 amino acids. Germline assignment: CDR1 LGHNA and CDR2 YNFKEQ. The CDR3 DNA is TGTGCCAGCAGCCAAGAGGGACTAGGGGCCGAGCAGTACTTC. The encoded protein is CASSQEGLGAEQYF.

The CDR3 spells CASSHRTGPNTEAFF. The CDR3 DNA sequence: TGTGCCAGCAGCCACCGGACAGGCCCTAACACTGAAGCTTTCTTT. This rearrangement joins TRBV7-6 to TRBJ1-1, with 7 bases identical to TRBD1. The CDR3 sequence is 15 residues long. From germline, CDR1 is SGHVS and CDR2 FNYEAQ. V was clipped by 5 bases and J by 2 bases; unmatched bases: 8.

This clone was observed a few times. The chain uses TRBV6-1 and TRBJ2-7; TRBD2 might be the D (6 bases). Per the germline V gene, CDR1 is MNHNS and CDR2 is SASEGT. This CDR3 has 15 amino acids. Trimming left V 3 bases short and J 2 bases short, with 14 bases between. CDR3 DNA: TGTGCCAGCAGTGAGATGGGCGGGACCACCTACGAGCAGTACTTC. The encoded protein is CASSEMGGTTYEQYF.

This clone was seen a single time. The genes are TRBV12-5 and TRBJ2-1, with D possibly TRBD2 on 6 matching bases. Germline CDR1 reads LGHNT; CDR2 reads FRNRAP. With 6 bases removed from V and 6 bases from J, the gap between germline ends came to 18 bases. The CDR3 has 15 amino acids. The CDR3 DNA reads as TGTGCTAGTGGCTATTCGGCGGGGTGGGGCAATGAGCAGTTCTTC. Protein sequence: CASGYSAGWGNEQFF.

The genes are TRBV30 and TRBJ2-2; D is perhaps TRBD2 (6 bases). Germline loops: CDR1 GTSNPN, CDR2 SVGIG (reference sequence). Deletions cut 2 bases from V and 5 bases from J, with 12 bases between. This CDR3 is 14 amino acids long. The DNA of the CDR3 is TGTGCCTGGAGTAGACCCGGGGGAACCGGGGAGCTGTTTTTT. Amino acid sequence: CAWSRPGGTGELFF.

The J gene is TRBJ1-2, the V gene TRBV5-4; 7 positions agree with TRBD1. The J segment lost 8 bases and the V segment lost 0 bases, leaving 7 bases of the junction unmatched. Germline-derived CDR1 and CDR2 are SGHNT and YYREEE (reference sequence). The CDR3 has 14 residues. The CDR3 loop reads CASSLAVRGTGYTF. The CDR3 nucleotides are TGTGCCAGCAGCTTGGCCGTCAGGGGGACGGGCTACACCTTC. Full variable domain (outside the CDR3, taken from reference TRBV5-4 and TRBJ1-2): ETGVTQSPTHLIKTRGQQVTLRCSSQSGHNTVSWYQQALGQGPQFIFQYYREEENGRGNFPPRFSGLQFPNYSSELNVNALELDDSALYLCASSLAVRGTGYTFGSGTRLTVV.